This T cell receptor (beta chain) emerged from a study of T cells in localized non-small cell lung cancer. General observations from the study: Uninvolved adjacent lung showed peak T cell clonality, exceeding tumor. For the top 100 tumor clones, a median about 56 also appeared in adjacent lung. Because researchers sequenced only one region of the tumor, heterogeneity is still possible. Density of T cells in blood, when higher, went with longer overall survival.

Sequenced by immunoSEQ multiplex PCR; TCRdb stores in-frame clones only, minus some. The sample has about 13,000 clones, more than 70% seen once. V lost 5 bases and J lost 3; bases outside the gene matches: 4. CDR1 is MNHEY, CDR2 SVGAGI, per germline. The CDR3 has 14 amino acids. A word on this clone: Its antigen remains unidentified.

The chain combines TRBV6-5 with TRBJ2-7, with TRBD1 matching 10 bases. The origin of this receptor is a male donor aged 60 or over with stage III lung adenocarcinoma. The source material was peripheral blood, sampled before any cancer treatment. In nucleotides, the CDR3 is TGTGCCAGCAGTCTAGGACAGGGGGACTACGAGCAGTACTTC. This sequence encodes CASSLGQGDYEQYF.